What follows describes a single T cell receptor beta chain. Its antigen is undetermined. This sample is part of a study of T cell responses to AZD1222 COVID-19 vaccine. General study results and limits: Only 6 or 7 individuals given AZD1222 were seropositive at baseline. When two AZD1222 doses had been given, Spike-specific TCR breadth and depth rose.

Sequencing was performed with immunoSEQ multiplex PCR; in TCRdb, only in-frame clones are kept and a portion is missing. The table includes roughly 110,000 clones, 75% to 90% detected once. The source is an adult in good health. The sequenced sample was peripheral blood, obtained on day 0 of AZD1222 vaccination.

The CDR3 bases are TGTGCCAGCATGGGTCCTAGAAACTACGAGCAGTACTTC. Translation: CASMGPRNYEQYF. The V and J genes are TRBV6-5 and TRBJ2-7; D is undetermined. Trimming shortened V by 7 bases and J by 3 bases, and 13 bases separated the two germline ends. The germline V gene encodes CDR1 MNHEY and CDR2 SVGAGI. This CDR3 comprises 13 residues.